Listed here is a single T cell receptor beta chain. The germline V gene encodes CDR1 MNHEY and CDR2 SVGAGI. The CDR3 totals 14 residues. V was pared by 7 bases and J by 0 bases, with 12 bases between. This sample is drawn from a study of shared clonotypes between healthy human individuals. Some clones are missing from TCRdb's copy, which holds only in-frame ones; the method was immunoSEQ multiplex PCR. This table has some 2.3 million clones, 85% to 95% appearing once. The chain joins TRBV6-5 to TRBJ1-1; D is unresolved. The clonotype was recovered from a man younger than 35 in good health. Some clones in this sample may be carry-over from other donors' samples. Material for sequencing was naive CD4+ T cells from PBMCs. Indicated subset: CD45RA+ positively selected. The CDR3 sequence: CASTPRAMNTEAFF. Written as DNA, the CDR3 is TGTGCCAGCACCCCGAGGGCTATGAACACTGAAGCTTTCTTT.